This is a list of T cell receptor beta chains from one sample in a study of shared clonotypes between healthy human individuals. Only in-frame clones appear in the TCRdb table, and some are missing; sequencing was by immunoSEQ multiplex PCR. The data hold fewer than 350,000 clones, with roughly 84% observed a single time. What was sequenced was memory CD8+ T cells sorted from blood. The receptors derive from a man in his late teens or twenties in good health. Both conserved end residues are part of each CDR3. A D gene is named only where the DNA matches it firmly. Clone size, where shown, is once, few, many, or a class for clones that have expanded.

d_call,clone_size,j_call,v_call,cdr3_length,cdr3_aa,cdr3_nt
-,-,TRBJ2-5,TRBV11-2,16,CASSLVSTRPQETQYF,TGTGCCAGCAGCTTAGTTTCTACTAGGCCCCAAGAGACCCAGTACTTC
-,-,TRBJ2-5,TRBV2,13,CASRSSAEETQYF,TGTGCCAGCAGGTCTAGTGCGGAAGAGACCCAGTACTTC
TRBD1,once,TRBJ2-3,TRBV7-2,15,CASRKPGQTTDTQYF,TGTGCCAGCAGAAAACCGGGACAGACCACAGATACGCAGTATTTT
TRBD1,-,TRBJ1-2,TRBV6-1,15,CASSEVAFRGLRALF,TGTGCCAGCAGTGAAGTGGCCTTCAGGGGGCTACGCGCCTTATTC
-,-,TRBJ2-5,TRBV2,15,CASSEAVGRQETQYF,TGTGCCAGCAGTGAAGCGGTAGGACGTCAGGAGACCCAGTACTTC
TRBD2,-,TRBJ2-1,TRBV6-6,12,CASSYGGEEQFF,TGTGCCAGCAGTTATGGGGGGGAGGAGCAGTTCTTC
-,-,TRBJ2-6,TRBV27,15,CASSLFVSGANVLTF,TGTGCCAGCAGTTTATTCGTCTCTGGGGCCAACGTCCTGACTTTC
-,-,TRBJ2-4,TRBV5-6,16,CASSKASVVVKNIQYF,TGTGCCAGCAGCAAAGCTTCGGTTGTAGTCAAAAACATTCAGTACTTC
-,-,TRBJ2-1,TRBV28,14,CASSTQATHNEQFF,TGTGCCAGCAGCACTCAGGCTACCCACAATGAGCAGTTCTTC
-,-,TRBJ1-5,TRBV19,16,CASSIYGVSSNQPQHF,TGTGCCAGTAGTATCTACGGGGTTAGTAGCAATCAGCCCCAGCATTTT
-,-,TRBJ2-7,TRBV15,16,CATSRDWGRGANEQYF,TGTGCCACCAGCAGAGATTGGGGCCGGGGGGCGAACGAGCAGTACTTC
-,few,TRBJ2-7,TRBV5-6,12,CASSLALYEQYF,TGTGCCAGCAGCTTGGCTCTATACGAGCAGTACTTC
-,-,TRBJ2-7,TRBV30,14,CAWKKGHFSYEQYF,TGTGCCTGGAAAAAGGGACATTTCTCCTACGAGCAGTACTTC
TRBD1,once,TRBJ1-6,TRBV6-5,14,CASSLQGPFSPLHF,TGTGCCAGCAGTCTACAGGGGCCATTCTCACCCCTCCACTTT
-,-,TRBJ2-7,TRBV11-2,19,CASSRKSRFRRQVPYEQYF,TGTGCCAGCAGCCGAAAGTCCCGTTTCCGCCGACAGGTTCCCTACGAGCAGTACTTC
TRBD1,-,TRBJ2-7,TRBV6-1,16,CASSEATGARTYEQYF,TGTGCCAGCAGTGAAGCGACAGGGGCGAGAACCTACGAGCAGTACTTC
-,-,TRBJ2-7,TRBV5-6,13,CASSLGRDYEQYF,TGTGCCAGCAGCTTGGGCAGGGACTACGAGCAGTACTTC
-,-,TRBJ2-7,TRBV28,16,CASSLLPRTDSYEQYF,TGTGCCAGCAGTCTTCTACCAAGGACAGACTCCTACGAGCAGTACTTC
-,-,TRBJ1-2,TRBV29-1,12,CSAQGTAEGYTF,TGCAGCGCCCAGGGTACAGCGGAAGGCTACACCTTC
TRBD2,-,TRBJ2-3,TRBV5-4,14,CASSSSGYTDTQYF,TGTGCCAGCAGCTCTAGCGGCTACACAGATACGCAGTATTTT
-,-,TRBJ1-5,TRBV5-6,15,CASSSGPRLGQPQHF,TGTGCCAGCAGCTCCGGGCCCCGATTGGGTCAGCCCCAGCATTTT
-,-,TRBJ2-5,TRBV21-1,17,CASSKGETSGTEETQYF,TGTGCCAGCAGCAAAGGGGAGACTAGCGGGACGGAAGAGACCCAGTACTTC
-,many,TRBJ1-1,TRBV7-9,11,CASTWGPEAFF,TGTGCCAGCACCTGGGGGCCTGAAGCTTTCTTT
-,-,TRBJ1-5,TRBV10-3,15,CAISEGQVDNQPQHF,TGTGCCATCAGCGAGGGACAAGTTGACAATCAGCCCCAGCATTTT
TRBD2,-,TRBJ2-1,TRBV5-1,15,CASSPESGRGNEQFF,TGCGCCAGCAGCCCCGAAAGCGGGAGGGGCAATGAGCAGTTCTTC
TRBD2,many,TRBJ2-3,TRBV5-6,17,CASSLEAAGVGTDTQYF,TGTGCCAGCAGCTTAGAAGCAGCGGGAGTAGGCACAGATACGCAGTATTTT
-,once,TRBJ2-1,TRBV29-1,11,CSALSVNEQFF,TGCAGCGCCCTTTCTGTGAATGAGCAGTTCTTC
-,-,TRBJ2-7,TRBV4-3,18,CASSLLHVGGRGLYEQYF,TGCGCCAGCAGCCTACTACACGTCGGCGGCCGGGGGTTATACGAGCAGTACTTC
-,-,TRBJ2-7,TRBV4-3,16,CASSQGVLRTPGEQYF,TGCGCCAGCAGCCAAGGAGTTCTAAGGACGCCCGGAGAGCAGTACTTC
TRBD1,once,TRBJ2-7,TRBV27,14,CASSRTGLGYEQYF,TGTGCCAGCAGTCGGACAGGGTTGGGCTACGAGCAGTACTTC
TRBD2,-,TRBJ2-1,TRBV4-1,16,CASSQRLAGFYNEQFF,TGCGCCAGCAGCCAAAGGCTAGCGGGGTTCTACAATGAGCAGTTCTTC
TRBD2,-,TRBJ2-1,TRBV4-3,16,CASSQEDSGSLREQFF,TGCGCCAGCAGCCAAGAGGATAGCGGGAGCCTACGGGAGCAGTTCTTC
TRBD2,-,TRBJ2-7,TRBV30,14,CAWSSAGGYNEQYF,TGTGCCTGGAGTTCTGCGGGGGGCTACAACGAGCAGTACTTC
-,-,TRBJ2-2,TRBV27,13,CASSFINTGELFF,TGTGCCAGCAGCTTTATAAACACCGGGGAGCTGTTTTTT
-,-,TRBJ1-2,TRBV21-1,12,CASSRTGGGYTF,TGTGCCAGCAGCCGAACAGGGGGAGGCTACACCTTC
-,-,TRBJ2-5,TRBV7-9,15,CASSLGWGRGETQYF,TGTGCCAGCAGCTTAGGTTGGGGCAGGGGAGAGACCCAGTACTTC
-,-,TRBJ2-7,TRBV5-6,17,CASSLAILEGNGYEQYF,TGTGCCAGCAGCTTGGCCATCTTAGAGGGGAATGGGTACGAGCAGTACTTC
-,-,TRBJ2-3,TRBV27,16,CASSLHPAGSTDTQYF,TGTGCCAGCAGTTTACACCCTGCTGGTAGCACAGATACGCAGTATTTT
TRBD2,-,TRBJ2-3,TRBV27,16,CASRPLPGLAADTQYF,TGTGCCAGCAGGCCCTTACCGGGACTAGCGGCAGATACGCAGTATTTT
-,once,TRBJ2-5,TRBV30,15,CAWSVPGSSGETQYF,TGTGCCTGGAGTGTCCCGGGCTCCTCGGGAGAGACCCAGTACTTC
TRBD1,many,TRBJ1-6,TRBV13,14,CASRLQGAGSPLHF,TGTGCCAGCAGGTTACAGGGGGCGGGTTCACCCCTCCACTTT
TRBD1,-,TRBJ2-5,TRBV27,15,CASSPKDRVLETQYF,TGTGCCAGCAGTCCGAAGGACAGGGTTTTGGAGACCCAGTACTTC
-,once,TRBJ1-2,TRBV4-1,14,CASSQDHPGPKNTF,TGCGCCAGCAGCCAAGATCATCCGGGGCCGAAGAACACCTTC
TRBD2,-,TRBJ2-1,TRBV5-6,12,CASSLGGEGQFF,TGTGCCAGCAGCTTGGGAGGGGAGGGGCAGTTCTTC
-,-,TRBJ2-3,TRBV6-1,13,CASRISPTDTQYF,TGTGCCAGCAGAATTTCCCCCACAGATACGCAGTATTTT
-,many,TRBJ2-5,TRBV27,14,CASSLGPGQETQYF,TGTGCCAGCAGTTTGGGCCCTGGGCAAGAGACCCAGTACTTC
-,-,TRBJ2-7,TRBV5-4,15,CASSPGAGSSYEQYF,TGTGCCAGCAGCCCCGGGGCAGGGAGCTCCTACGAGCAGTACTTC
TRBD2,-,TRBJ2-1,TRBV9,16,CASSATWTSGYNEQFF,TGTGCCAGCAGCGCGACCTGGACTAGCGGCTACAATGAGCAGTTCTTC
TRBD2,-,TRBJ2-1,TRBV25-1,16,CASSEWSSGTYNEQFF,TGTGCCAGCAGTGAATGGTCTAGCGGGACCTACAATGAGCAGTTCTTC